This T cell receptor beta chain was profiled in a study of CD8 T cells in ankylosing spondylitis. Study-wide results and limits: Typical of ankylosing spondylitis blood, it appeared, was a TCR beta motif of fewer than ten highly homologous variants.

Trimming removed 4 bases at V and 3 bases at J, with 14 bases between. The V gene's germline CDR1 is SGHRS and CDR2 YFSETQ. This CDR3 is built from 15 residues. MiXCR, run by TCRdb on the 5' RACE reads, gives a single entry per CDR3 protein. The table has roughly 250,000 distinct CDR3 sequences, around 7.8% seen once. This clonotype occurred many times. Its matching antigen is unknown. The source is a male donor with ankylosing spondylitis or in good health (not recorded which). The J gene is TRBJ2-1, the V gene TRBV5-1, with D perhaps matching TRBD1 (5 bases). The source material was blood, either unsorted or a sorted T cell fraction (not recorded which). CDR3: CASSVLGASYNEQFF. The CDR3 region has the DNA TGCGCCAGCAGCGTCCTAGGGGCAAGCTACAATGAGCAGTTCTTC.